Described below is a single TCR beta chain sequence and its context. The data derive from a study of blood T cell repertoires in COVID-19. About the research overall: Sources were T cells, B-cell-depleted T cells, or PBMCs; the material itself was cDNA or gDNA.

The CDR3 is 16 residues long. In germline, CDR1 is SGHVS, CDR2 FNYEAQ. Deletions cut 5 bases from V and 6 bases from J, with 23 bases between. The protocol was immunoSEQ multiplex PCR, while the TCRdb copy is restricted to in-frame clones and leaves out a portion. Here the sample spans about 220,000 clones, about 84% being singletons. The sample comprised peripheral blood. The origin of this receptor is a human donor in a cohort sampled during active COVID-19. The rearrangement links TRBV7-6 to TRBJ2-7; maybe TRBD1 (6 bases). CDR3 amino acids: CASSRHRDTRGREQYF. CDR3 DNA: TGTGCCAGCAGCCGACACCGGGACACCCGAGGTCGCGAGCAGTACTTC.